The 13 T cell receptor beta chains below all came from one sample that was sequenced in a study of shared clonotypes between healthy human individuals. Selected positively for CCR7 and CD45RO-negative, naive CD8 cells excluded terminally differentiated effector memory CD45RA+ cells. TCRdb's table, derived via immunoSEQ multiplex PCR, lists solely in-frame clones and lacks some. The table includes about 800,000 clones, about 96% detected once. The sample was naive CD8+ T cells sorted from blood. The receptor source for this set is a man younger than 40 in good health.

This chain joins TRBV7-9 and TRBJ2-7; 8 bases align to TRBD2. This CDR3 region has 15 residues. Germline lookup yields CDR1 SEHNR and CDR2 FQNEAQ (reference sequence). J was trimmed by 3 bases and V by 4 bases; bases with no gene match: 8. Written as DNA, the CDR3 is TGTGCCAGCAGCTCGAGCGGGAGTTCTAACTACGAGCAGTACTTC. Protein product: CASSSSGSSNYEQYF.

The chain carries TRBV27 and TRBJ2-7; tentative D call: TRBD2 (5 bases). V shed 5 bases and J shed 0 bases, with 14 bases lying between them. The CDR3 totals 15 residues. The V gene's germline CDR1 is MNHEY and CDR2 SMNVEV (reference sequence). The DNA for the CDR3 is TGTGCCAGCAGTGGAAGCGGCCAGAGCTCCTACGAGCAGTACTTC. Translation gives CASSGSGQSSYEQYF.

The chain is built from TRBV7-9 and TRBJ2-7; perhaps TRBD2 as D (6 bases). The germline gives CDR1 SEHNR, CDR2 FQNEAQ (reference sequence). Trimming left V 1 base short and J 4 bases short, with 14 bases between. This CDR3 comprises 15 residues. The CDR3 is CASSLGTTSGYEQYF. CDR3 in DNA: TGTGCCAGCAGCTTAGGGACTACGAGTGGATACGAGCAGTACTTC.

The V gene is TRBV7-9, the J gene TRBJ1-2; D not resolved. Germline CDR1 SEHNR, CDR2 FQNEAQ (reference sequence). V was trimmed by 5 bases and J by 6 bases, leaving 10 bases between them. CDR3 size: 12 residues. CDR3 sequence reads: CASSLPPDGYTF. CDR3 nucleotide sequence: TGTGCCAGCAGCCTGCCACCCGATGGCTACACCTTC. Variable domain in full (rest from reference TRBV7-9 and TRBJ1-2): DTGVSQNPRHKITKRGQNVTFRCDPISEHNRLYWYRQTLGQGPEFLTYFQNEAQLEKSRLLSDRFSAERPKGSFSTLEIQRTEQGDSAMYLCASSLPPDGYTFGSGTRLTVV.

This rearrangement joins TRBV7-9 to TRBJ2-3; D remains ambiguous. This CDR3 has 16 residues. Deletions cut 7 bases from V and 0 bases from J, with 17 bases between. In germline, CDR1 is SEHNR, CDR2 FQNEAQ (reference sequence). The DNA for the CDR3 is TGTGCCAGCATCCCAGCGTCGAGAGTGAGCACAGATACGCAGTATTTT. This gives the protein CASIPASRVSTDTQYF.

This clone was seen a handful of times. Other DNA sequences in the same sample also yield this CDR3. The CDR3 is CASSYNYEQYF. As DNA, the CDR3 is TGTGCCAGCAGTTACAATTACGAGCAGTACTTC. The V and J genes are TRBV6-5 and TRBJ2-7; D gene ambiguous. CDR1 is MNHEY and CDR2 is SVGAGI in the germline V gene. The V end was cut by 2 bases, the J end by 4 bases, with 3 bases between. The CDR3 spans 11 residues.

Notes on this clone: Different DNA sequences within this sample yield the same CDR3. This chain connects TRBV9 to TRBJ2-3; D ambiguous. This CDR3 has 10 amino acids. The V gene lost 7 bases and the J gene lost 1 base, with 1 base spanning the gap. The germline gives CDR1 SGDLS, CDR2 YYNGEE. The CDR3 bases are TGTGCCAGCGGCACAGATACGCAGTATTTT. Protein product: CASGTDTQYF.

The chain combines TRBV10-1 with TRBJ2-1, with TRBD2 matching 8 bases. V lost 4 bases, J lost 7 bases, and 12 bases stayed unmatched. The length of the CDR3 is 16 residues. Germline CDR1 reads WNHNN; CDR2 reads SYGVQD (reference sequence). DNA for the CDR3: TGCGCCAGCAGTGGCCCCGAGAGCGGGAGTATGAATGAGCAGTTCTTC. It yields the protein CASSGPESGSMNEQFF.

The chain employs TRBV7-3 and TRBJ2-1; TRBD2 matches 11 bases. Germline CDR1 is SGHTA and CDR2 is FQGTGA. The CDR3 is 16 amino acids. V trimming: 5 bases; J trimming: 5 bases; junction bases outside the gene matches: 8. CDR3: CASSQTGLAENNEQFF. CDR3 bases: TGTGCCAGCAGCCAAACGGGACTAGCGGAAAACAATGAGCAGTTCTTC.

This chain uses TRBV28 with TRBJ2-7, with 10 bases identical to TRBD2. The V and J ends lost 4 bases and 0 bases, in that order; junction bases with no gene match: 3. The CDR3 is 15 amino acids. Germline loops: CDR1 MDHEN, CDR2 SYDVKM. CDR3 nucleotide sequence: TGTGCCAGCAGTTCTGGACTAGCGGCCTCCTACGAGCAGTACTTC. Protein: CASSSGLAASYEQYF. The variable domain in full, with the rest retrieved from reference TRBV28 and TRBJ2-7, is DVKVTQSSRYLVKRTGEKVFLECVQDMDHENMFWYRQDPGLGLRLIYFSYDVKMKEKGDIPEGYSVSREKKERFSLILESASTNQTSMYLCASSSGLAASYEQYFGPGTRLTVT.

The V gene is TRBV9, the J gene TRBJ2-3; tentatively, D is TRBD2 (6 bases). Germline CDR1 and CDR2: SGDLS and YYNGEE. V lost 4 bases and J 0 bases, leaving 12 bases between the germline ends. The CDR3 length is 15 residues. This CDR3 reads CASSLDGTSTDTQYF. The CDR3 DNA reads as TGTGCCAGCAGCCTGGACGGGACTAGCACAGATACGCAGTATTTT.

This chain links TRBV27 with TRBJ2-7; 8 nucleotides align to TRBD1. CDR1 and CDR2 (germline): MNHEY, SMNVEV (reference sequence). The CDR3 is 14 amino acids. Trimming at V came to 4 bases and at J to 3 bases, leaving 5 bases not matched to a gene. CDR3 loop: CASSSFRGLYEQYF. The DNA of the CDR3 is TGTGCCAGCAGTTCCTTCAGGGGGCTCTACGAGCAGTACTTC.

J is TRBJ1-5 and V is TRBV28; D call uncertain. The CDR3 length is 13 residues. CDR1 and CDR2 (germline): MDHEN, SYDVKM. Trimming cost V 3 bases and J 1 base, with 4 bases left between them. For the CDR3, the DNA is TGTGCCAGCAGTTTTAAGAGCAATCAGCCCCAGCATTTT. Protein sequence: CASSFKSNQPQHF.